This T cell receptor (beta chain) emerged from a study of blood T cell repertoires in COVID-19. Study details: Donors in the United States, Italy and Spain gave samples during acute or convalescent COVID-19. From T cells, B-cell-depleted T cells, or PBMCs came the material, which was cDNA or gDNA.

Sequenced by immunoSEQ multiplex PCR; TCRdb stores in-frame clones only, minus some. The sample includes around 310,000 clones, approximately 87% of them seen just once. This CDR3 contains 13 residues. Looked up from germline, CDR1 is MNHEY and CDR2 is SVGEGT. Notes on this clone: At one of its ends the junction is not consistent with the germline gene, which may arise from a read error.

The clonotype comes from a woman between 50 and 59 years old with active or convalescent COVID-19. Sequencing input: peripheral blood. The rearrangement uses TRBV6-2 or TRBV6-3 and TRBJ2-1; 11 bases fit TRBD2. The CDR3 DNA sequence: TGTGCCAGCAGTTACCTAGCGGGGGGACCTTCGATCTTC. Its translation: CASSYLAGGPSIF.